What follows is one T cell receptor (beta chain) and its context. CDR1 and CDR2 from the germline V gene are LGHDT and YNNKEL (reference sequence). Trimming pared 4 bases from V and 2 bases from J, leaving 0 bases between. The CDR3 runs 11 residues. The sample comes from a study of control samples from healthy donors and cancer patients. Here immunoSEQ multiplex PCR was the method, and the copy in TCRdb shows in-frame clones only, minus some. Among over 100,000 clones listed, about nine tenths were seen once. Sequenced: blood. The sequence derives from a human donor in good health. The donor label of this sample is uncertain. The chain joins TRBV3-1 (or the pseudogene TRBV3-2) to TRBJ1-3, with D hard to call. The CDR3 loop is CASSPGNTIYF. The CDR3 bases are TGTGCCAGCAGCCCTGGAAACACCATATATTTT.